This T cell receptor (beta chain) was sequenced during a study of T cell changes during pregnancy in multiple sclerosis. Here immunoSEQ multiplex PCR was the method, and the copy in TCRdb shows in-frame clones only, minus some. The sample includes under 70,000 clones, 90% seen only once; the top ten take roughly 6.5%. Germline V gene sequence: CDR1 MNHNS, CDR2 SASEGT. This CDR3 spans 16 amino acids. After removal of 5 bases from V and 1 base from J, the junction contained 8 bases not matched to a gene. The sequence derives from a female donor in good health, enrolled as a control in a pregnancy study. Sequenced material: peripheral blood, taken in the third trimester of pregnancy. The chain is built from TRBV6-1 and TRBJ1-1, with 9 positions matching TRBD1. Here the CDR3 reads CASSQVPGQGNTEAFF. The CDR3 DNA follows: TGTGCCAGCAGTCAAGTCCCGGGACAGGGGAACACTGAAGCTTTCTTT.